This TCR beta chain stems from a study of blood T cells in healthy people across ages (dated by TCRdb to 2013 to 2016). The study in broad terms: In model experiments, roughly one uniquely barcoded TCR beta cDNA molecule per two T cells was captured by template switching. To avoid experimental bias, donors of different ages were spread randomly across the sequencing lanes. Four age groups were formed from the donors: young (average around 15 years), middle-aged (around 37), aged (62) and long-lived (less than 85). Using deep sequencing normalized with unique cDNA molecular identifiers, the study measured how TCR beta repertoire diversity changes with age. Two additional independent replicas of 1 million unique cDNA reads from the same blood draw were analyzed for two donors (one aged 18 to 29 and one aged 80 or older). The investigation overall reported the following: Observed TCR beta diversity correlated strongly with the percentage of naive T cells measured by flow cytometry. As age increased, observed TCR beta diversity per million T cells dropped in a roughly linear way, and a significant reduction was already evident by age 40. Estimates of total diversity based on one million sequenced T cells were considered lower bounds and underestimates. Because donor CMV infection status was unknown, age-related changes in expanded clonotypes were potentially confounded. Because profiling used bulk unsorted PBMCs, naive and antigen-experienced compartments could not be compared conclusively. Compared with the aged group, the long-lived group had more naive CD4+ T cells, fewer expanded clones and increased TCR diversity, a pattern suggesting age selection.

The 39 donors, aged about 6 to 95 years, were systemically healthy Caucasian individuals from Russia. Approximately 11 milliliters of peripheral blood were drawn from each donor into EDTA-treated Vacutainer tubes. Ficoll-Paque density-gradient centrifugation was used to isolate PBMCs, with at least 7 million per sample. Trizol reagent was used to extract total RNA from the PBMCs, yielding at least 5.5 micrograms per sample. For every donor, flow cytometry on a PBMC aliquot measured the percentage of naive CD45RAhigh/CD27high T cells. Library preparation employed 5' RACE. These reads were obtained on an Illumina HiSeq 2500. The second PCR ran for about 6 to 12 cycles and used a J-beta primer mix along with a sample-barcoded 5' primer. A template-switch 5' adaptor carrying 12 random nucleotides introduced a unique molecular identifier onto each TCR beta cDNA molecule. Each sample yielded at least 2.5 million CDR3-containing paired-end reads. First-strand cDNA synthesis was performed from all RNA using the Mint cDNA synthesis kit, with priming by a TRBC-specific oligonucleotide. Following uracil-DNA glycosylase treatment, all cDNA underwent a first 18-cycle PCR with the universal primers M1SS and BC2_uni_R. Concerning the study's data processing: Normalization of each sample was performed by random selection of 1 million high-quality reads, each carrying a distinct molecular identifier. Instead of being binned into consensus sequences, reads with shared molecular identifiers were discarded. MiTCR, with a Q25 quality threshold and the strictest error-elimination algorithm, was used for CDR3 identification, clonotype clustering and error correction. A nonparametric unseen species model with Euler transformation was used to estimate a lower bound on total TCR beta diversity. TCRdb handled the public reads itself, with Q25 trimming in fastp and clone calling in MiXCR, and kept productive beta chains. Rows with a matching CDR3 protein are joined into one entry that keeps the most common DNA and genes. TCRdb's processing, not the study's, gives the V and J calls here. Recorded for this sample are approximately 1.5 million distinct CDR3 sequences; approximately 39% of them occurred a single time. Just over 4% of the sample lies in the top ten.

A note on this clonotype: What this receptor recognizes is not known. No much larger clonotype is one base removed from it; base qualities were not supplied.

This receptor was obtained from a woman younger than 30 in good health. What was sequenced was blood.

CDR3 sequence: CASSLTADQETQYF. The nucleotide sequence is TGCGCCAGCAGCTTAACAGCGGACCAAGAGACCCAGTACTTC. Recombination linked TRBV5-1 to TRBJ2-5, with TRBD2 tentatively as D gene (5 bases match). V is clipped by 2 bases and J by 0 bases, and the sequence between their germline boundaries is 8 bases long. The CDR3 goes from the cysteine to the phenylalanine over 14 residues. The read is trimmed to its CDR3 DNA, 42 bases read in frame from base 1. The CDR1 and CDR2 encoded by the germline V gene are SGHRS and YFSETQ. Full variable domain (CDR3 extended with the reference TRBV5-1 and TRBJ2-5 proteins): KAGVTQTPRYLIKTRGQQVTLSCSPISGHRSVSWYQQTPGQGLQFLFEYFSETQRNKGNFPGRFSGRQFSNSRSEMNVSTLELGDSALYLCASSLTADQETQYFGPGTRLLVL.